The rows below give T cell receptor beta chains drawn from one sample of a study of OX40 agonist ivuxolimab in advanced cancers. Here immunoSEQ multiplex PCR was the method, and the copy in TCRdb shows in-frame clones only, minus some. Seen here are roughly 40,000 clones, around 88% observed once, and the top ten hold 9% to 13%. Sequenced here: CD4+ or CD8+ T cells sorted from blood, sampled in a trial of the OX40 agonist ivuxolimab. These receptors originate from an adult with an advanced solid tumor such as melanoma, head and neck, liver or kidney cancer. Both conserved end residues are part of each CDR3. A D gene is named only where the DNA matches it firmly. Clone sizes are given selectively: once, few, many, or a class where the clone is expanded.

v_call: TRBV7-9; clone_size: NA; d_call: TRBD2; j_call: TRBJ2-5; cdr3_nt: TGTGCCAGCAGCCCTAGCGGTTTCCAAGAGACCCAGTACTTC; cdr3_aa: CASSPSGFQETQYF
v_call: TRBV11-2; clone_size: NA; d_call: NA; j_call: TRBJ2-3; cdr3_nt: TGTGCCAGCAGTCCCGGACCGGGTAGCACAGATACGCAGTATTTT; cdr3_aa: CASSPGPGSTDTQYF
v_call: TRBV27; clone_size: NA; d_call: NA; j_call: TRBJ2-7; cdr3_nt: TGTGCCAGCAGTTTCTCGAGCCCCTACGAGCAGTACTTC; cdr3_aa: CASSFSSPYEQYF
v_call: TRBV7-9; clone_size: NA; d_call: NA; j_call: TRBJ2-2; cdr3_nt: TGTGCCAGCAGCCCTATGGGGGGGCCTGGGGAGCTGTTTTTT; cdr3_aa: CASSPMGGPGELFF
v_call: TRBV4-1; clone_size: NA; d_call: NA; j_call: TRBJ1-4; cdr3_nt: TGCGCCAGCTACGGGGATAATGAAAAACTGTTTTTT; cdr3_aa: CASYGDNEKLFF
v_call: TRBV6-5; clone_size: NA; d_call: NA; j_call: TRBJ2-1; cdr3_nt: TGTGCCAGCAGACAAGGGAACAATGAGCAGTTCTTC; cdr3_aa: CASRQGNNEQFF
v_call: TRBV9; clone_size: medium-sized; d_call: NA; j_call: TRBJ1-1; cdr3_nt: TGTGCCAGCAGCTCTGGGACTAGAAACACTGAAGCTTTCTTT; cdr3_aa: CASSSGTRNTEAFF
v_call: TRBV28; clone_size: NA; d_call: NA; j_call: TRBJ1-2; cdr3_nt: TGTGCCAGCAGTTTTGATCGGGGCAGACCATATGGCTACACCTTC; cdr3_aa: CASSFDRGRPYGYTF
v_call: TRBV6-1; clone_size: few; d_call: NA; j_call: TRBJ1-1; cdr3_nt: TGTGCCAGCAGTGAAGAGGTGGGGGGCGTGGGCACTGAAGCTTTCTTT; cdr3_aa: CASSEEVGGVGTEAFF
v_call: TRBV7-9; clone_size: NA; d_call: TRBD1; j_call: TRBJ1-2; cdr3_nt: TGTGCCAGCAGCTCCCGGACAGGGATTGTGTGGGCGCACGGGGGCTACACCTTC; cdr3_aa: CASSSRTGIVWAHGGYTF
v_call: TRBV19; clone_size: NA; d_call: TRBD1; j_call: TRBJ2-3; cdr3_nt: TGTGCCAGTAGTATAGCAGGGGGTGGAGATACGCAGTATTTT; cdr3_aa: CASSIAGGGDTQYF
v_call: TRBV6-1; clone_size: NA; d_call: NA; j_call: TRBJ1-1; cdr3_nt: TGTGCCAGCAGTCCCGCGTTCACTGAAGCTTTCTTT; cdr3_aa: CASSPAFTEAFF
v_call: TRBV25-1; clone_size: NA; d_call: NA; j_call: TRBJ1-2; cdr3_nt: TGTGCCAGCAGCCGGGGGTGCTATGGCTACACCTTC; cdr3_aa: CASSRGCYGYTF
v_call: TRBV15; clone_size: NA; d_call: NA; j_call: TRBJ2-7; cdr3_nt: TGTGCCACCAGCAGAGATTGGAACGAGCAGTACTTC; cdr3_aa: CATSRDWNEQYF
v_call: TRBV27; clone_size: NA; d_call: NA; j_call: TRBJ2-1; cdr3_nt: TGTGCCAGCAGTTTTGCAGGAAGCTCCTACAATGAGCAGTTCTTC; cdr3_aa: CASSFAGSSYNEQFF